One sample yielded the 6 T cell receptor beta chains listed below, sequenced in a study of T cells in localized non-small cell lung cancer. Here immunoSEQ multiplex PCR was the method, and the copy in TCRdb shows in-frame clones only, minus some. In the table there are around 130,000 clones, around 92% of which are singletons. The sequences come from peripheral blood, collected before any cancer treatment. These receptors were taken from a female donor older than 55 with stage I lung adenocarcinoma.

The chain recombines TRBV11-2 with TRBJ2-1; the D gene is possibly TRBD2 (5 bases). CDR1 SGHAT and CDR2 FQNNGV come from the germline V gene. With 2 bases removed from V and 9 bases from J, the gap between germline ends came to 17 bases. This CDR3 is built from 15 residues. The CDR3 DNA reads TGTGCCAGCAGCTTACCGGGCCCGGTCGGAGGTGAGCAGTTCTTC. Amino acid sequence: CASSLPGPVGGEQFF.

Points on this clone: Different DNA sequences within this sample yield the same CDR3. This chain connects TRBV9 to TRBJ1-1, with D tentatively TRBD1 (5 bases). Germline V CDR1 and CDR2: SGDLS, YYNGEE. V was trimmed by 3 bases and J by 5 bases, leaving 11 bases between them. The CDR3 loop spans 13 amino acids. Here the CDR3 DNA reads TGTGCCAGCAGCGAACAGGTTGGAACTGAAGCTTTCTTT. Protein sequence: CASSEQVGTEAFF.

This chain links TRBV6-1 with TRBJ2-7; TRBD2 might be the D (5 bases). V was trimmed by 3 bases and J by 3 bases, leaving 12 bases between them. The CDR3 consists of 14 residues. Germline CDR1 reads MNHNS; CDR2 reads SASEGT. CDR3: CASSDVLASYEQYF. DNA of the CDR3: TGTGCCAGCAGTGACGTGTTAGCGAGCTACGAGCAGTACTTC.

This rearrangement joins TRBV2 to TRBJ2-1; TRBD2 matches 13 bases. The trim removed 2 bases at V and 10 bases at J, leaving 8 bases unmatched. The CDR3 contains 16 residues. Germline assignment: CDR1 SNHLY and CDR2 FYNNEI. The CDR3 spells CASSERGGLAGREQFF. The CDR3 DNA follows: TGTGCCAGCAGTGAAAGAGGGGGACTAGCGGGGCGGGAGCAGTTCTTC.

The chain links TRBV4-1 to TRBJ2-1, with D uncertain. Germline CDR1 MGHRA, CDR2 YSYEKL. V was clipped by 0 bases and J by 2 bases, with 14 bases between them. The CDR3 spans 17 residues. CDR3 sequence: CASSQDQESATYNEQFF. The CDR3 DNA reads as TGCGCCAGCAGCCAAGATCAGGAGAGCGCGACCTACAATGAGCAGTTCTTC.

The CDR3 nucleotides read TGCGCCAGCAGCTTGTTGGCAGGGCCCAACACCGGGGAGCTGTTTTTT. Its translation is CASSLLAGPNTGELFF. V is TRBV5-1 and J is TRBJ2-2; possible D gene TRBD1, 5 bases. V was clipped by 1 base and J by 2 bases, with 12 bases between them. The CDR3 is 16 residues long. Germline lookup yields CDR1 SGHRS and CDR2 YFSETQ.